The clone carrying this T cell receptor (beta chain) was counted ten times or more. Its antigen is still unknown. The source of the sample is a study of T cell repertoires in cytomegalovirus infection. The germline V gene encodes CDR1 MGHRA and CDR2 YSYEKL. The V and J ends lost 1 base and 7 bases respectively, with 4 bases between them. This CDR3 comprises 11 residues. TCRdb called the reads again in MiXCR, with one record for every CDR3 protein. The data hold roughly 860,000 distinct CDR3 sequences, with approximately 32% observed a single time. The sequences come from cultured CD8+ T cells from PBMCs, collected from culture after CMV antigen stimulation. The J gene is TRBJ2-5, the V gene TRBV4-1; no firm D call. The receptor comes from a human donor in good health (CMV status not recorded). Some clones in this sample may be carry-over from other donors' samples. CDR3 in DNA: TGCGCCAGCAGCCAAGGGGGGACCCAGTACTTC. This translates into CASSQGGTQYF.